These T cell receptor beta chains were read from a single sample in a study of T cells in Graves' hyperthyroidism and ophthalmopathy. TCRdb itself ran the multiplex PCR reads through MiXCR, one entry per CDR3 protein. Here the sample spans under 350,000 distinct CDR3 sequences, roughly an eighth being singletons. The specimen was blood. These receptor sequences come from a woman aged 40-49 years with Graves' ophthalmopathy. Each CDR3 is given with its conserved first and last residue. Clone size appears in some rows only: once, few, many, or a class for an expanded clone.

v_call	clone_size	j_call	cdr3_aa
TRBV3-1	many	TRBJ2-3	CASSPWTSNTDTQYF
TRBV6-5	-	TRBJ1-1	CASSYYLDGGRRTEAFF
TRBV5-4	-	TRBJ2-4	CASSLAAKNIQYF
TRBV28	few	TRBJ2-3	CASSSGADTQYF
TRBV2	few	TRBJ2-7	CANRRTGASYEQYF
TRBV6-1	many	TRBJ1-2	CASSDQVVPSYGYTF
TRBV6-4	once	TRBJ2-2	CASKKDTHTGELFF
TRBV6-1	few	TRBJ2-2	CASSEMRGPITGELFF
TRBV6-1	many	TRBJ2-7	CASAGVSSYEQYF
TRBV29-1	many	TRBJ1-2	CSVEEGAVSGYTF
TRBV7-7	-	TRBJ2-5	CASSLARTGGGRETQYF
TRBV7-9	-	TRBJ1-2	CASSHKQGTVNGYTF
TRBV6-2/TRBV6-3	few	TRBJ2-7	CASRNPGLAGVEQYF
TRBV27	many	TRBJ1-2	CASSTTGLPNYGYTF
TRBV20-1	-	TRBJ2-1	CSASPLGQGGSYNEQFF
TRBV11-3	many	TRBJ1-5	CASSPGHPNQPQHF
TRBV27	many	TRBJ2-1	CASSLRQGTYNEQFF
TRBV12-3/TRBV12-4	-	TRBJ2-1	CASSPGLAGALYNEQFF
TRBV11-2	-	TRBJ2-1	CASRRLAKNEQFF
TRBV20-1	many	TRBJ1-1	CSASGSKGAFF